The 32 T cell receptor beta chains below all came from one sample that was sequenced in a study of control samples from healthy donors and cancer patients. Clones were read by immunoSEQ multiplex PCR, and TCRdb kept only the in-frame ones, dropping some. This sample has about 98,000 clones, with under 95% found just once. The sequenced sample was blood. These receptor sequences come from a woman aged 18-29 years in good health.

The rearrangement joins TRBV2 to TRBJ1-1; unclear D gene. This CDR3 has 14 amino acids. Deletions cut 4 bases from V and 7 bases from J, with 16 bases between. Germline values: CDR1 SNHLY, CDR2 FYNNEI. The CDR3 sequence is CASSVELRRNEAFF. The CDR3 region has the DNA TGTGCCAGCAGTGTTGAGCTGAGACGGAATGAAGCTTTCTTT.

The rearrangement uses TRBV5-6 and TRBJ2-1, with TRBD2 identical over 7 bases. The length of the CDR3 is 15 residues. V was pared by 0 bases and J by 4 bases, with 4 bases of the junction left unmatched. Germline loops: CDR1 SGHDT, CDR2 YYEEEE. In DNA form, the CDR3 reads TGTGCCAGCAGCTTGGGGGACTACCTGTACAATGAGCAGTTCTTC. Amino acid sequence: CASSLGDYLYNEQFF.

The rearrangement links TRBV4-1 to TRBJ1-5; D is unclear. The CDR3 runs 13 residues. Germline CDR1 is MGHRA and CDR2 is YSYEKL. The ends were cut back, 1 base at V and 6 bases at J, with 7 bases in the middle. CDR3 sequence: CASSQGAGQPQHF. CDR3 bases: TGCGCCAGCAGCCAAGGGGCCGGTCAGCCCCAGCATTTT.

The chain carries TRBV19 and TRBJ1-2; 9 bases line up with TRBD1. This CDR3 spans 14 amino acids. V trimming: 4 bases; J trimming: 7 bases; junction bases outside the gene matches: 7. CDR1 is LNHDA, CDR2 SQIVND, per germline (reference sequence). CDR3 DNA sequence: TGTGCCAGTAGTACAACAGGGGGCGGTCGTGGCTACACCTTC. This translates into CASSTTGGGRGYTF.

The V and J genes are TRBV7-9 and TRBJ1-2; 9 bases are shared with TRBD1. This CDR3 spans 15 amino acids. The V segment lost 4 bases and the J segment 2 bases; nucleotides outside the gene matches: 5. Germline values: CDR1 SEHNR, CDR2 FQNEAQ (reference sequence). This CDR3 is CASSSTGGGNYGYTF. DNA of the CDR3: TGTGCCAGCAGCTCCACAGGGGGCGGAAACTATGGCTACACCTTC.

The chain uses TRBV7-6 and TRBJ2-2, with 10 bases aligning to TRBD2. V shed 11 bases, J shed 2 bases, and the junction held 5 bases outside the gene matches. The CDR3 covers 14 residues. Germline values: CDR1 SGHVS, CDR2 FNYEAQ. The CDR3 protein is CAGGLAENTGELFF. The CDR3, as DNA: TGTGCCGGAGGACTAGCGGAAAACACCGGGGAGCTGTTTTTT.

The rearrangement links TRBV3-1 (or the pseudogene TRBV3-2) to TRBJ2-7, with D maybe TRBD2 (5 bases). Trimming cost V 4 bases and J 3 bases, with 16 bases left between them. Germline V lookup: CDR1 LGHDT, CDR2 YNNKEL (reference sequence). CDR3 size: 15 residues. CDR3 protein: CASSPTRGPDYEQYF. CDR3 DNA sequence: TGTGCCAGCAGCCCCACAAGAGGGCCCGACTACGAGCAGTACTTC.

J is TRBJ1-2 and V is TRBV24-1, with 9 bases fitting TRBD1. Germline CDR1 and CDR2: KGHDR and SFDVKD. V was clipped by 3 bases and J by 6 bases; unmatched bases: 4. There are 14 residues in the CDR3. CDR3 loop: CATSDQDRGDGYTF. The CDR3 coding sequence is TGTGCCACCAGTGATCAGGACAGGGGCGATGGCTACACCTTC.

This clone was seen just once. This chain connects TRBV4-1 to TRBJ1-5; perhaps TRBD1 as D (5 bases). Deletions cut 0 bases from V and 6 bases from J, with 15 bases between. The germline CDR1 and CDR2 sequences are MGHRA and YSYEKL. The CDR3 is 16 amino acids. DNA of the CDR3: TGCGCCAGCAGCCAAGATCCGGCAGGGCGACGTCAGCCCCAGCATTTT. Encoded protein: CASSQDPAGRRQPQHF.

The rearrangement uses TRBV3-1 (or the pseudogene TRBV3-2) and TRBJ2-1; 7 bases map to TRBD1. CDR3 size: 13 residues. Losses at the gene ends were 2 bases for V and 7 bases for J; bases not matched to a gene: 2. The germline CDR1 and CDR2 sequences are LGHDT and YNNKEL (reference sequence). This CDR3 is CASSQRQGNEQFF. CDR3 nucleotides: TGTGCCAGCAGCCAACGACAGGGAAATGAGCAGTTCTTC.

To note about this clone: At one boundary the junction diverges from the germline segment, which might be a read error. CDR3 sequence (DNA): TGTGCTAGCAGCCTAAGGGACAGGGTAAAGAACGAGCAGTACTTC. This translates into CASSLRDRVKNEQYF. This rearrangement joins TRBV7-7 to TRBJ2-7; 9 bases are shared with TRBD1. This CDR3 is 15 amino acids long. Looked up from germline, CDR1 is SSHAT and CDR2 is FNYEAQ (reference sequence).

The gene calls are TRBV10-3 and TRBJ1-1; the D is unclear. Germline CDR1 reads ENHRY; CDR2 reads SYGVKD. This CDR3 comprises 13 residues. Trimming cost V 4 bases and J 3 bases, with 9 bases left between them. As DNA, the CDR3 is TGTGCCATCAGTGCCTCTATGGACACTGAAGCTTTCTTT. Translating gives CAISASMDTEAFF.

This rearrangement joins TRBV10-1 to TRBJ2-1; 10 nucleotides line up with TRBD2. V was pared by 0 bases and J by 6 bases, with 11 bases of the junction left unmatched. The CDR3 consists of 18 residues. Looked up from germline, CDR1 is WNHNN and CDR2 is SYGVQD (reference sequence). The CDR3 DNA is TGCGCCAGCAGTGAGTCGACCCCCTCAGCGGGGGGGTCCAATGAGCAGTTCTTC. It is translated as CASSESTPSAGGSNEQFF.

V gene TRBV24-1 combines with J gene TRBJ2-2; tentatively, D is TRBD1 (5 bases). V dropped 0 bases and J dropped 3 bases, with 7 bases sitting between them. CDR3 length: 15 residues. Germline CDR1 and CDR2: KGHDR and SFDVKD. Here the CDR3 reads CATSDLATDTGELFF. The CDR3 region has the DNA TGTGCCACCAGTGATTTGGCGACAGACACCGGGGAGCTGTTTTTT.

This clone was seen only once. The chain employs TRBV4-3 and TRBJ2-7; the D is unclear. Per germline, CDR1 LGHNA and CDR2 YSLEER. Trimming cost V 0 bases and J 0 bases, with 6 bases left between them. There are 14 residues in the CDR3. The CDR3 region is CASSQDPSSYEQYF. CDR3 sequence (DNA): TGCGCCAGCAGCCAAGATCCGAGCTCCTACGAGCAGTACTTC.

This clone has just one count. This rearrangement joins TRBV6-5 to TRBJ1-1; D is possibly TRBD1 (6 bases). The CDR3 extends over 15 amino acids. Germline V lookup: CDR1 MNHEY, CDR2 SVGAGI. Trimming stripped 1 base from V and 0 bases from J, with 9 bases between. CDR3 DNA: TGTGCCAGCAGTTACTTCGGGGGCATGAACACTGAAGCTTTCTTT. Protein: CASSYFGGMNTEAFF.

This clone was observed once. The same CDR3 is also encoded by other DNA sequences in this sample. This chain connects TRBV7-9 to TRBJ2-3; the match to TRBD2 covers 8 bases. From germline, CDR1 is SEHNR and CDR2 FQNEAQ (reference sequence). The CDR3 loop spans 15 amino acids. The J segment lost 2 bases and the V segment lost 5 bases, leaving 6 bases of the junction unmatched. In nucleotides, the CDR3 is TGTGCCAGCAGCGTACAGCGGGGGCTCACAGATACGCAGTATTTT. It codes for CASSVQRGLTDTQYF.

The V call is TRBV24-1, the J call TRBJ2-3; D call uncertain. The germline CDR1 and CDR2 sequences are KGHDR and SFDVKD. This CDR3 region has 12 residues. Deletions cut 3 bases from V and 11 bases from J, with 11 bases between. The CDR3 DNA reads as TGTGCCACCAGTGATGTCATGTTTAGGCAGTATTTT. Amino acid sequence: CATSDVMFRQYF.

This chain connects TRBV28 to TRBJ1-5; 9 bases align to TRBD1. The CDR3 covers 17 residues. Germline loops: CDR1 MDHEN, CDR2 SYDVKM. Germline trimming cut 5 bases from V and 4 bases from J; bases unmatched to any gene: 12. The CDR3 loop reads CASSTPRGQGLNQPQHF. The CDR3 DNA sequence: TGTGCCAGCAGTACACCGCGGGGACAGGGACTAAATCAGCCCCAGCATTTT.

The rearrangement joins TRBV24-1 to TRBJ2-2, with D perhaps being TRBD1 or TRBD2 (5 bases each). The CDR3 length is 15 residues. From germline, CDR1 is KGHDR and CDR2 SFDVKD. V gave up 7 bases and J gave up 3 bases, with 14 bases separating them. The CDR3 reads CATSRGARDTGELFF. CDR3 in DNA: TGTGCCACCAGCCGAGGGGCGCGGGACACCGGGGAGCTGTTTTTT.

This chain links TRBV28 with TRBJ1-5, with TRBD1 matching over 8 bases. The CDR3 totals 14 residues. The germline gives CDR1 MDHEN, CDR2 SYDVKM. Germline trimming cut 3 bases from V and 6 bases from J; bases unmatched to any gene: 4. The CDR3 spells CASSFRGLGQPQHF. The DNA of the CDR3 is TGTGCCAGCAGTTTCAGGGGGCTGGGTCAGCCCCAGCATTTT.

The rearrangement links TRBV6-6 to TRBJ2-3; 8 bases agree with TRBD1. J was trimmed by 5 bases and V by 5 bases; bases with no gene match: 12. CDR1 is MNHNY and CDR2 is SVGAGI in the germline V gene (reference sequence). This CDR3 is built from 16 residues. The DNA for the CDR3 is TGTGCCAGCAGTATATTCCGTACAGGGGGGCAAGATACGCAGTATTTT. It codes for CASSIFRTGGQDTQYF.

The J gene is TRBJ1-2, the V gene TRBV19; possibly TRBD1 for D (6 bases). The CDR3 is made up of 13 amino acids. V gave up 2 bases and J gave up 7 bases, with 11 bases separating them. Germline CDR1 reads LNHDA; CDR2 reads SQIVND (reference sequence). The CDR3 sequence: CASSIQGTSGYTF. CDR3 DNA sequence: TGTGCCAGTAGTATACAGGGGACCAGTGGCTACACCTTC.

The V gene is TRBV30, the J gene TRBJ1-3; no reliable D call. The CDR3 is 12 amino acids. CDR1 is GTSNPN, CDR2 SVGIG, per germline (reference sequence). Trimming took 2 bases from V and 8 from J, leaving 10 bases between them. CDR3 sequence reads: CAWSSLVYTIYF. DNA for the CDR3: TGTGCCTGGAGTAGCCTGGTGTACACCATATATTTT.

The chain recombines TRBV25-1 with TRBJ2-1; a possible D gene is TRBD1 (6 bases). V was trimmed by 7 bases and J by 2 bases, leaving 9 bases between them. Germline CDR1 reads MGHDK; CDR2 reads SYGVNS. The CDR3 runs 13 residues. The CDR3 DNA sequence: TGTGCCAGCACAGGGGACCCCTACAATGAGCAGTTCTTC. Protein: CASTGDPYNEQFF.

This chain joins TRBV5-6 and TRBJ1-1, with D possibly matching TRBD1 (5 bases). The V end was cut by 4 bases, the J end by 4 bases, with 11 bases between. Per the germline V gene, CDR1 is SGHDT and CDR2 is YYEEEE. The CDR3 contains 13 residues. The CDR3 protein is CASSVGGGTEAFF. DNA of the CDR3: TGTGCCAGCAGCGTTGGGGGGGGCACTGAAGCTTTCTTT. The variable domain in full, completed from reference TRBV5-6 and TRBJ1-1, reads DAGVTQSPTHLIKTRGQQVTLRCSPKSGHDTVSWYQQALGQGPQFIFQYYEEEERQRGNFPDRFSGHQFPNYSSELNVNALLLGDSALYLCASSVGGGTEAFFGQGTRLTVV.

V usage is TRBV24-1 and J usage is TRBJ1-1; D gene unclear. The CDR3 contains 14 residues. V was pared by 6 bases and J by 2 bases, with 12 bases between. Per the germline V gene, CDR1 is KGHDR and CDR2 is SFDVKD. The CDR3 reads CATSPRGKNTEAFF. CDR3 nucleotides: TGTGCCACCAGTCCTCGGGGAAAAAACACTGAAGCTTTCTTT.

The V call is TRBV24-1, the J call TRBJ1-2; 7 bases match TRBD1. This CDR3 region has 12 residues. V lost 4 bases, J lost 8 bases, and 3 bases stayed unmatched. In germline, CDR1 is KGHDR, CDR2 SFDVKD. In DNA form, the CDR3 reads TGTGCCACCAGTGAGGGACAGAGAGGCTACACCTTC. Its protein product is CATSEGQRGYTF.

The chain is built from TRBV4-1 and TRBJ2-7; the match to TRBD2 covers 12 bases. The germline V gene has CDR1 MGHRA and CDR2 YSYEKL. Trimming took 4 bases from V and 6 from J; bases not matched to a gene: 4. The CDR3 covers 14 residues. CDR3 sequence: CASSRLAGGREQYF. The CDR3 nucleotides are TGCGCCAGCAGCCGTCTAGCGGGAGGGCGCGAGCAGTACTTC.

The chain employs TRBV18 and TRBJ2-7; D is uncertain. Per germline, CDR1 KGHSH and CDR2 LQKENI. With 1 base removed from V and 5 bases from J, the gap between germline ends came to 12 bases. The CDR3 covers 14 residues. CDR3 coding DNA: TGTGCCAGCTCACCACAGGGTTCATCGCACGAGCAGTACTTC. This translates into CASSPQGSSHEQYF.

The chain links TRBV14 to TRBJ2-1, with D possibly TRBD2 on 6 matching bases. The V and J ends lost 0 bases and 4 bases respectively, with 7 bases between them. The CDR3 sequence is 14 residues long. Germline-derived CDR1 and CDR2 are SGHDN and FVKESK. Here the CDR3 reads CASSQEGRYNEQFF. The CDR3, as DNA: TGTGCCAGCAGCCAAGAGGGGAGGTACAATGAGCAGTTCTTC.

This clone has just one count. V is TRBV7-9 and J is TRBJ2-1; D might be TRBD1 (5 bases). Trimming removed 2 bases at V and 14 bases at J, with 13 bases between. The CDR3 is 12 residues long. CDR1 is SEHNR and CDR2 is FQNEAQ in the germline V gene (reference sequence). The CDR3 DNA sequence: TGTGCCAGCAGCTTATCCGACAGCAAGGAGTTCTTC. This gives the protein CASSLSDSKEFF. Combining the CDR3 with reference TRBV7-9 and TRBJ2-1 gives the whole variable domain DTGVSQNPRHKITKRGQNVTFRCDPISEHNRLYWYRQTLGQGPEFLTYFQNEAQLEKSRLLSDRFSAERPKGSFSTLEIQRTEQGDSAMYLCASSLSDSKEFFGPGTRLTVL.